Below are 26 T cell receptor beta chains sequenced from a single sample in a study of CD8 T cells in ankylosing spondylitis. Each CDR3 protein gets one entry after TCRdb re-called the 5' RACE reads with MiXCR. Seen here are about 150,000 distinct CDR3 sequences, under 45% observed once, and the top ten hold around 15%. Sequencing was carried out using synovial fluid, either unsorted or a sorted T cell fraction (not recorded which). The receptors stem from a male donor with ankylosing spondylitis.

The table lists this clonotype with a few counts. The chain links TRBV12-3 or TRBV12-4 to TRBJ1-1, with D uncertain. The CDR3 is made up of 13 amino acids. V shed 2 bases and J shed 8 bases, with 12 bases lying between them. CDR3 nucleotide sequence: TGTGCCAGCAGTTTATTTAGTACCTCCGAAGCTTTCTTT. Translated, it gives CASSLFSTSEAFF.

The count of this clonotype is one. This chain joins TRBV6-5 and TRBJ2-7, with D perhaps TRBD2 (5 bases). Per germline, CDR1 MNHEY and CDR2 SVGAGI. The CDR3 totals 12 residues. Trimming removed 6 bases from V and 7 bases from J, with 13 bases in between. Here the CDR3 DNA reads TGTGCCAGCAGCCCCGGAGGTGAGGAGCAGTACTTC. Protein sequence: CASSPGGEEQYF.

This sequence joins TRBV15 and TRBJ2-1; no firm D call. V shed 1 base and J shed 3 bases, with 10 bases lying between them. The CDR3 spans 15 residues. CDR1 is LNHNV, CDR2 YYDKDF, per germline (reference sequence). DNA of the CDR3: TGTGCCACCAGCAGAGTGGGGAACCTCTACAATGAGCAGTTCTTC. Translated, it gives CATSRVGNLYNEQFF.

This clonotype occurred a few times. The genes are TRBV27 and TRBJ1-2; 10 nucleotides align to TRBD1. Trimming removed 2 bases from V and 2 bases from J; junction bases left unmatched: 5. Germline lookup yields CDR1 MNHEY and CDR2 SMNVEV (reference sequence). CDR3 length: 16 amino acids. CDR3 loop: CASSLIWDRGNYGYTF. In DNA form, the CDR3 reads TGTGCCAGCAGTTTAATATGGGACAGGGGAAACTATGGCTACACCTTC.

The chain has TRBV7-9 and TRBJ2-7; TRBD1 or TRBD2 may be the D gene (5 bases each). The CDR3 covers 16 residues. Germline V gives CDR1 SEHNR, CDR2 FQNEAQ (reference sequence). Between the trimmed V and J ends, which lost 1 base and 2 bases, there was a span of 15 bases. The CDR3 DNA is TGTGCCAGCAGCTTAGTCGTTGGGGGAATCCCCTACGAGCAGTACTTC. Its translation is CASSLVVGGIPYEQYF.

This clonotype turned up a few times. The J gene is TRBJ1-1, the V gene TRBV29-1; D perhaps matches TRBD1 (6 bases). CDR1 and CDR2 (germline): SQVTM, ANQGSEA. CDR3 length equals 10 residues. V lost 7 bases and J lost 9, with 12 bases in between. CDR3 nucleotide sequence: TGCAGCGCTTGGACAGTGAAAGCTTTCTTT. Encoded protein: CSAWTVKAFF.

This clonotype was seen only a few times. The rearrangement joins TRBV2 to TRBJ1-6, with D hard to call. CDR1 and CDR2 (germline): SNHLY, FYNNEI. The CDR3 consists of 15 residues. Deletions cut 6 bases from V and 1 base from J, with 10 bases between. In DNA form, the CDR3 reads TGTGCCAGCAGAGGGTCCGATTCCTATAATTCACCCCTCCACTTT. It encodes CASRGSDSYNSPLHF.

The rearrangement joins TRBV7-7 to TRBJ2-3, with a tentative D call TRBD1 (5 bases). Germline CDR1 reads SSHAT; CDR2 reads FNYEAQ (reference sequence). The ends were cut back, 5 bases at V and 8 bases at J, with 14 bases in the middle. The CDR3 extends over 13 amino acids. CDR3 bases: TGTGCCAGCAGCCAAGGGGTTATGGGTACGCAGTATTTT. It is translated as CASSQGVMGTQYF.

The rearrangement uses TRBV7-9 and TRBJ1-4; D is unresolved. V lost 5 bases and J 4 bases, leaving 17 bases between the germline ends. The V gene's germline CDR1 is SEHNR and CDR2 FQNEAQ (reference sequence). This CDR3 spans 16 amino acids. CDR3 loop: CASSRPRGWGNEKLFF. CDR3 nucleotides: TGTGCCAGCAGCCGCCCCCGGGGATGGGGTAATGAAAAACTGTTTTTT.

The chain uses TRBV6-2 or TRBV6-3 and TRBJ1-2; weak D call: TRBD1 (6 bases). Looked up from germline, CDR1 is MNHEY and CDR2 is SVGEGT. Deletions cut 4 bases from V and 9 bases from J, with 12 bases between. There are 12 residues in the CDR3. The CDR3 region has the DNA TGTGCCAGCAGTTCTCCGGGACACCGCTACACCTTC. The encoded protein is CASSSPGHRYTF.

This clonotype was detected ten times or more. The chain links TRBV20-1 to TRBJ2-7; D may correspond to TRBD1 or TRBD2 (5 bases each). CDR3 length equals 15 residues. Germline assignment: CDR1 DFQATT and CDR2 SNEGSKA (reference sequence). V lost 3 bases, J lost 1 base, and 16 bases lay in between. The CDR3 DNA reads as TGCAGTGCTAGGGGTACGGGACGGGGATCCTACGAGCAGTACTTC. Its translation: CSARGTGRGSYEQYF.

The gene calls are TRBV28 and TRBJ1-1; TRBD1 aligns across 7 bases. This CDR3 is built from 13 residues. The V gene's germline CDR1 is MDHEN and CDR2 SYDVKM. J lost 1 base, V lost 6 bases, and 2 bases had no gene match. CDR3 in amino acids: CASRRTGNTEAFF. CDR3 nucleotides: TGTGCCAGCAGGAGGACAGGGAACACTGAAGCTTTCTTT.

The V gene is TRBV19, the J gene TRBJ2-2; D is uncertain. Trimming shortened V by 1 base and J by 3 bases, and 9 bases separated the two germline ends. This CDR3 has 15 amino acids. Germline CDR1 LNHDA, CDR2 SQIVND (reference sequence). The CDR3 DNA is TGTGCCAGTAGTATAGTCCCGGGTTACACCGGGGAGCTGTTTTTT. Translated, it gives CASSIVPGYTGELFF. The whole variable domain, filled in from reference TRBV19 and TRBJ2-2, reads DGGITQSPKYLFRKEGQNVTLSCEQNLNHDAMYWYRQDPGQGLRLIYYSQIVNDFQKGDIAEGYSVSREKKESFPLTVTSAQKNPTAFYLCASSIVPGYTGELFFGEGSRLTVL.

The CDR3 region has the DNA TGTGCCACCAGTGATTTTCCCAGCGGGAGAACAGATACGCAGTATTTT. Translating gives CATSDFPSGRTDTQYF. This chain joins TRBV24-1 and TRBJ2-3, with 8 nucleotides matching TRBD2. This CDR3 spans 16 amino acids. V was pared by 1 base and J by 3 bases, with 5 bases of the junction left unmatched. Germline loops: CDR1 KGHDR, CDR2 SFDVKD.

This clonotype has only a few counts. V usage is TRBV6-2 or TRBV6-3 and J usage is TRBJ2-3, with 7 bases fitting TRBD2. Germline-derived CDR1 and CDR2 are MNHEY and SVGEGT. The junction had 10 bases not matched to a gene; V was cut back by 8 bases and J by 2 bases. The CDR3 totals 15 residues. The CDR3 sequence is CASQRGSFDTDTQYF. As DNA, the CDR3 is TGTGCCAGCCAGCGGGGCAGCTTCGACACAGATACGCAGTATTTT.

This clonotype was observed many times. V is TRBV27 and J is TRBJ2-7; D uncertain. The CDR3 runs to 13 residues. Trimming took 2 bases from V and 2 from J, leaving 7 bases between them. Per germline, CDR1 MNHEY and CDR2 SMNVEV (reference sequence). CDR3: CASSLLGTYEQYF. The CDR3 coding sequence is TGTGCCAGCAGTTTACTTGGGACCTACGAGCAGTACTTC.

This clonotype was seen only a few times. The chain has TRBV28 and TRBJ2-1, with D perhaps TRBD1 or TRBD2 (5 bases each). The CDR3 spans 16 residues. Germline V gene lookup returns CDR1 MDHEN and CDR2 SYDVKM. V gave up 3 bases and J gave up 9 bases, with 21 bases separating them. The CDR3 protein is CASSFSRDGGVCEQFF. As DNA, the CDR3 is TGTGCCAGCAGTTTTAGCCGGGACGGCGGTGTATGTGAGCAGTTCTTC. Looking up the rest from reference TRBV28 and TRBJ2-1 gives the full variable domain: DVKVTQSSRYLVKRTGEKVFLECVQDMDHENMFWYRQDPGLGLRLIYFSYDVKMKEKGDIPEGYSVSREKKERFSLILESASTNQTSMYLCASSFSRDGGVCEQFFGPGTRLTVL.

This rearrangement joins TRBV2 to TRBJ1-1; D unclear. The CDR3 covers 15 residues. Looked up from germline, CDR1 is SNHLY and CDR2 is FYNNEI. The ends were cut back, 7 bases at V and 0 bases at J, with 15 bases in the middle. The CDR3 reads CASKGDIFMNTEAFF. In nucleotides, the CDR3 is TGTGCCAGCAAGGGAGACATATTTATGAACACTGAAGCTTTCTTT.

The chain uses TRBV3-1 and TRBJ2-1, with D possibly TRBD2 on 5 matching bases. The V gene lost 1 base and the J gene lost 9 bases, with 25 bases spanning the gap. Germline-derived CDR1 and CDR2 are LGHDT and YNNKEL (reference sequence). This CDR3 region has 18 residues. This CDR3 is CASSQVSLLVSPPVEQFF. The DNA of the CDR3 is TGTGCCAGCAGCCAAGTGTCCCTACTAGTTTCGCCTCCAGTTGAGCAGTTCTTC.

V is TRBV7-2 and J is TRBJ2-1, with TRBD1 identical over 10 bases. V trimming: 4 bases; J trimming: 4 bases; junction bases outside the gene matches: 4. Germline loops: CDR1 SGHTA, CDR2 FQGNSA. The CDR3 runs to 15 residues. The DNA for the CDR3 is TGTGCCAGCAGCTCCTGGACAGGGGGGTACAATGAGCAGTTCTTC. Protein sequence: CASSSWTGGYNEQFF.

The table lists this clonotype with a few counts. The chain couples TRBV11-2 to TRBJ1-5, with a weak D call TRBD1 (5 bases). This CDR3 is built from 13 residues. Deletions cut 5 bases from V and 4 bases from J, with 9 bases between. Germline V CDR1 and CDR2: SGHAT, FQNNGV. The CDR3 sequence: CASSPGGNQPQHF. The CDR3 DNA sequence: TGTGCCAGCAGCCCCGGGGGGAATCAGCCCCAGCATTTT.

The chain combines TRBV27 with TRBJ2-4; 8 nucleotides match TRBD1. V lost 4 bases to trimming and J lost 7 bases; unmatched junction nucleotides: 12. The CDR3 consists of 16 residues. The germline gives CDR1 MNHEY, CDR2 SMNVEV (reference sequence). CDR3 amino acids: CASSSGQGLDQNIQYF. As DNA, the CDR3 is TGTGCCAGCAGTTCTGGACAGGGCCTGGATCAGAACATTCAGTACTTC.

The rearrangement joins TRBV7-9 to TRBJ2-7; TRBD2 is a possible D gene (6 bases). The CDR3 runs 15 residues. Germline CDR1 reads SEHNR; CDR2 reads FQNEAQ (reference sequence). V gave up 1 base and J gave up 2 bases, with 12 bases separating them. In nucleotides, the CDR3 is TGTGCCAGCAGCTTAGTAGACGGGGAGGCCTACGAGCAGTACTTC. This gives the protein CASSLVDGEAYEQYF.

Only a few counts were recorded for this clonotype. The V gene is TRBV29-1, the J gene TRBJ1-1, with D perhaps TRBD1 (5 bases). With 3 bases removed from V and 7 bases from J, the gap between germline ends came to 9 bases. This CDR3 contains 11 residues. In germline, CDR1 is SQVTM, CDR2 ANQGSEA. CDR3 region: CSVDRDYEAFF. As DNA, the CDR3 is TGCAGCGTTGACAGGGACTATGAAGCTTTCTTT. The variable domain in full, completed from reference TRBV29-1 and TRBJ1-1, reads SAVISQKPSRDICQRGTSLTIQCQVDSQVTMMFWYRQQPGQSLTLIATANQGSEATYESGFVIDKFPISRPNLTFSTLTVSNMSPEDSSIYLCSVDRDYEAFFGQGTRLTVV.

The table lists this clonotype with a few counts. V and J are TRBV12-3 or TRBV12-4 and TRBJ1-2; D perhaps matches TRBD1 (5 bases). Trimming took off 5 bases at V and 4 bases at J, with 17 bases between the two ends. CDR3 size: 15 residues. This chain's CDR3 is CASSPRGNFVYGYTF. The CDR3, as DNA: TGTGCCAGCAGTCCCCGGGGGAACTTTGTCTATGGCTACACCTTC.

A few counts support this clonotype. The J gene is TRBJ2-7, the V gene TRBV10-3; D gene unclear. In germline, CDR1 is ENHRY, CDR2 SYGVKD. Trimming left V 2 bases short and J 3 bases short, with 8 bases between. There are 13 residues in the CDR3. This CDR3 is CAISEASYYEQYF. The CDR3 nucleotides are TGTGCCATCAGTGAGGCCAGCTACTACGAGCAGTACTTC.